One sample yielded the 21 T cell receptor beta chains listed below, sequenced in a study of CD8+CD57+ T cells in acquired aplastic anemia. Both TCR beta VDJ combination and CDR3 sequence profiling were carried out. Genomic DNA was the template for this profiling. TCRdb used MiXCR to reprocess the reads, holding one entry per CDR3 protein. The sample has 350,000 to 450,000 distinct CDR3 sequences; about two thirds are singletons. The sample comprised sorted CD4+, CD8+, or CD8+CD57+ T cells (not recorded which) from PBMCs. The origin of the receptors is a human donor in good health, serving as a control.

V is TRBV15 and J is TRBJ1-2; D not resolved. The CDR3 is 15 residues long. The germline V and J ends were trimmed by 3 bases and 7 bases, with 18 bases remaining between them. Germline lookup yields CDR1 LNHNV and CDR2 YYDKDF (reference sequence). CDR3 bases: TGTGCCACCAGCAGTGAAATGAACACTCGTTCTGGCTACACCTTC. It codes for CATSSEMNTRSGYTF.

The chain combines TRBV20-1 with TRBJ1-1, with unresolved D. Germline assignment: CDR1 DFQATT and CDR2 SNEGSKA (reference sequence). Trimming removed 1 base at V and 9 bases at J, with 15 bases between. The CDR3 covers 13 residues. The chain's CDR3 is CSARAAGILKAFF. The CDR3, as DNA: TGCAGTGCTAGAGCAGCGGGCATCTTGAAAGCTTTCTTT.

This clonotype was counted many times. The chain joins TRBV3-1 to TRBJ1-6; D is undetermined. V lost 1 base, J lost 8 bases, and 15 bases lay in between. The CDR3 has 16 amino acids. From germline, CDR1 is LGHDT and CDR2 YNNKEL (reference sequence). CDR3 region: CASSQVYRRPDSPLHF. The CDR3 nucleotides are TGTGCCAGCAGCCAAGTGTATCGACGGCCTGATTCACCCCTCCACTTT.

Regarding this clonotype: This CDR3 fails to terminate in the conserved phenylalanine or tryptophan, so it likely reflects a read error. The V and J genes are TRBV20-1 and TRBJ1-2; unclear D gene. Germline CDR1 reads DFQATT; CDR2 reads SNEGSKA (reference sequence). The length of the CDR3 is 13 residues. CDR3 DNA sequence: TGCGGTGCTAGAGACTCCGGTGAGGATGGCTACACCCTC. Its protein product is CGARDSGEDGYTL.

The J gene is TRBJ1-5, the V gene TRBV2; possibly TRBD1 for D (5 bases). Judging by the DNA end, TRBJ1-4 fits better; the J call may be wrong. Per the germline V gene, CDR1 is SNHLY and CDR2 is FYNNEI. CDR3 size: 13 residues. CDR3: CASSCQGDQKLFF. The CDR3 DNA reads as TGTGCCAGCAGTTGCCAGGGTGATCAAAAACTGTTTTTT.

As for this clonotype: Without the conserved terminal phenylalanine or tryptophan, this CDR3 likely stems from a read error. The limits of the CDR3 on the DNA are not certain, so only TCRdb's listed CDR3 is given. V gene TRBV7-2 combines with J gene TRBJ2-7; the table's D gene call, TRBD1, was not cross checked with the DNA. Germline-derived CDR1 and CDR2 are SGHTA and FQGNSA. Termini included, the CDR3 measures 13 amino acids. CDR3 region: CASSPVPGQAGNT.

The chain joins TRBV20-1 to TRBJ1-6; D may be TRBD1 (6 bases). The CDR3 extends over 13 amino acids. With 6 bases removed from V and 14 bases from J, the gap between germline ends came to 20 bases. Germline loops: CDR1 DFQATT, CDR2 SNEGSKA (reference sequence). DNA for the CDR3: TGCAGTGCAAGGGGGGGGGGCATGAACACCCTCCACTTT. As protein: CSARGGGMNTLHF.

The chain has TRBV7-9 and TRBJ1-5; 8 nucleotides line up with TRBD1. The CDR3 sequence is 14 residues long. Germline values: CDR1 SEHNR, CDR2 FQNEAQ (reference sequence). V was clipped by 5 bases and J by 4 bases; unmatched bases: 4. Written as DNA, the CDR3 is TGTGCCAGCAGCCTGGACAGGGAGAATCAGCCCCAGCATTTT. Translated, it gives CASSLDRENQPQHF.

The V call is TRBV7-9, the J call TRBJ2-7, with 9 bases matching TRBD1. The germline V gene has CDR1 SEHNR and CDR2 FQNEAQ (reference sequence). V lost 3 bases to trimming and J lost 13 bases; unmatched junction nucleotides: 16. The CDR3 covers 15 residues. Here the CDR3 DNA reads TGTGCCAGCAGCTTTGACACGGGACAGGGTCGTGAAAAATACTTC. This translates into CASSFDTGQGREKYF.

The chain carries TRBV6-6 and TRBJ1-5, with 12 bases aligning to TRBD1. The CDR3 length is 15 residues. The germline gives CDR1 MNHNY, CDR2 SVGAGI (reference sequence). V shed 10 bases, J shed 7 bases, and the junction held 11 bases outside the gene matches. CDR3 residues: CAILPGTGGGQPQHF. The DNA of the CDR3 is TGTGCCATCCTCCCCGGGACAGGGGGCGGACAGCCCCAGCATTTT.

This chain connects TRBV10-3 to TRBJ1-2; 9 bases are shared with TRBD1. This CDR3 is 14 amino acids long. Germline V gene sequence: CDR1 ENHRY, CDR2 SYGVKD. The V gene end was trimmed by 6 bases and the J gene end by 7 bases; junction bases not matched to a gene: 9. In DNA, the CDR3 is TGTGCCATCAGGAGGGACAGGGAGAAAGGTGGCTACACCTTC. Protein: CAIRRDREKGGYTF.

This clonotype occurred a few times. CDR3 in amino acids: CASSYGGSGGPRAYGYTF. The CDR3 DNA reads TGTGCCAGCAGTTACGGTGGGAGTGGGGGCCCTCGGGCCTATGGCTACACCTTC. The chain uses TRBV6-2 or TRBV6-3 and TRBJ1-2, with a possible D match to TRBD1 (6 bases). This CDR3 has 18 residues. Trimming took off 2 bases at V and 4 bases at J, with 23 bases between the two ends. Germline V gene lookup returns CDR1 MNHEY and CDR2 SVGEGT.

The CDR3 loop is CASSRFSNTDTQYF. CDR3 nucleotide sequence: TGTGCCAGCAGCCGGTTCTCGAACACAGATACGCAGTATTTT. The chain recombines TRBV14 with TRBJ2-3; no definite D call. Trimming stripped 4 bases from V and 2 bases from J, with 10 bases between. CDR1 and CDR2 (germline): SGHDN, FVKESK. There are 14 residues in the CDR3.

The chain has TRBV7-2 and TRBJ2-7, with D possibly TRBD2 on 6 matching bases. This CDR3 is 16 amino acids long. Looked up from germline, CDR1 is SGHTA and CDR2 is FQGNSA. Between the trimmed V and J ends, which lost 2 bases and 0 bases, there was a span of 14 bases. The CDR3 protein is CASSLHSGGSSYEQYF. CDR3 nucleotides: TGTGCCAGCAGCTTACACAGCGGAGGGAGCTCCTACGAGCAGTACTTC. The variable domain in full, completed from reference TRBV7-2 and TRBJ2-7, reads GAGVSQSPSNKVTEKGKDVELRCDPISGHTALYWYRQSLGQGLEFLIYFQGNSAPDKSGLPSDRFSAERTGGSVSTLTIQRTQQEDSAVYLCASSLHSGGSSYEQYFGPGTRLTVT.

This rearrangement joins TRBV12-3 or TRBV12-4 to TRBJ2-1; D call uncertain. Between the trimmed V and J ends, which lost 6 bases and 9 bases, there was a span of 15 bases. CDR3 length equals 13 residues. Here the CDR3 DNA reads TGTGCCAGCAGCCCGCCCCCGACTGGTGAGCAGTTCTTC. Translating gives CASSPPPTGEQFF.

This clonotype was counted a single time. CDR3 nucleotide sequence: TGTGCCACCAGCAGAGAATTAGGACAGGGGGCCCAGCCCCAGCATTTT. It yields the protein CATSRELGQGAQPQHF. The gene calls are TRBV15 and TRBJ1-5, with 11 bases aligning to TRBD1. The CDR3 is 16 amino acids. Losses at the gene ends were 0 bases for V and 7 bases for J; bases not matched to a gene: 5. CDR1 and CDR2 (germline): LNHNV, YYDKDF (reference sequence). The variable domain in full, completed from reference TRBV15 and TRBJ1-5, reads DAMVIQNPRYQVTQFGKPVTLSCSQTLNHNVMYWYQQKSSQAPKLLFHYYDKDFNNEADTPDNFQSRRPNTSFCFLDIRSPGLGDTAMYLCATSRELGQGAQPQHFGDGTRLSIL.

In the case of this clonotype: This CDR3 is missing its conserved last phenylalanine or tryptophan, likely due to a read error. The limits of the CDR3 on the DNA are not certain, so only TCRdb's listed CDR3 is given. The chain employs TRBV20-1 and TRBJ1-6; the table assigns TRBD1, which was not confirmed against the DNA. From germline, CDR1 is DFQATT and CDR2 SNEGSKA (reference sequence). The CDR3 comprises 13 residues, both ends counted. The chain's CDR3 is CSARDTSVRASYY.

This clonotype was observed a handful of times. This may be a read error: a much more frequent sequence differs by one nucleotide. The J gene is TRBJ1-2, the V gene TRBV5-1, with 7 bases that match TRBD1. The CDR3 runs 16 residues. Germline V lookup: CDR1 SGHRS, CDR2 YFSETQ. The CDR3 reads CASSQDLGQTNYGYAF. The CDR3 DNA sequence: TGCGCCAGCAGCCAAGATTTGGGACAGACTAACTATGGCTACGCCTTC.

This clonotype has a count of ten or more. The chain carries TRBV5-1 and TRBJ2-7; the match to TRBD2 covers 7 bases. Germline trimming cut 4 bases from V and 2 bases from J; bases unmatched to any gene: 9. CDR3 size: 15 residues. Germline-derived CDR1 and CDR2 are SGHRS and YFSETQ. In DNA, the CDR3 is TGCGCCAGCAGCCGCGGGAGTCCCCGTACCTACGAGCAGTACTTC. It encodes CASSRGSPRTYEQYF.

This clonotype showed up many times. This sequence joins TRBV5-1 and TRBJ1-2; D may be TRBD1 (5 bases). V lost 4 bases to trimming and J lost 3 bases, with 16 bases between them. The length of the CDR3 is 15 residues. The germline gives CDR1 SGHRS, CDR2 YFSETQ. CDR3 in amino acids: CASSGQGPSYYGYTF. The CDR3 nucleotides are TGCGCCAGCAGCGGCCAGGGCCCGAGCTACTATGGCTACACCTTC.

The rearrangement joins TRBV7-3 to TRBJ1-5; D is undetermined. Trimming removed 3 bases at V and 4 bases at J, with 10 bases between. The CDR3 extends over 14 amino acids. In germline, CDR1 is SGHTA, CDR2 FQGTGA. The CDR3 loop reads CASSFRVVNQPQHF. CDR3 DNA: TGTGCCAGCAGCTTCCGGGTAGTAAATCAGCCCCAGCATTTT.